The rows below give T cell receptor beta chains drawn from one sample of a study of identical twins. TCRdb processed the 5' RACE reads anew with MiXCR; each CDR3 protein has one entry. The sample includes 1.5 million to 2 million distinct CDR3 sequences, less than 35% seen only once; the top ten take around 0.3%. Sequenced sample: cord blood. These receptor sequences come from a newborn girl in good health. CDR3s include the opening cysteine and the closing phenylalanine or tryptophan. The D gene is left open where the match is weak. Not every row has a clone size; where given, it reads once, few, many or a size class.

>TRBD2|TRBJ2-1|TRBV19|-|15
TGTGCCAGTACCGTTAGCGGGAGCTCCTACAATGAGCAGTTCTTC
CASTVSGSSYNEQFF
>-|TRBJ2-1|TRBV4-1|few|13
TGCGCCAGCAGCCGATCCGGGGACAATGAGCAGTTCTTC
CASSRSGDNEQFF
>-|TRBJ2-3|TRBV12-3/TRBV12-4|-|12
TGTGCCAGCAGCCAACCCCCAGATACGCAGTATTTT
CASSQPPDTQYF
>-|TRBJ1-1|TRBV7-9|-|14
TGTGCCAGCAGCCCCCCAAGGGGGTACACTGAAGCTTTCTTT
CASSPPRGYTEAFF
>-|TRBJ2-7|TRBV4-1|-|13
TGCGCCAGCAGCCAGGGGTCGGTCTACGAGCAGTACTTC
CASSQGSVYEQYF
>TRBD1|TRBJ1-4|TRBV11-2|-|15
TGTGCCAGCAGCTCAGGACAGGGCATAGGTGAAAAACTGTTTTTT
CASSSGQGIGEKLFF
>-|TRBJ2-2|TRBV12-3/TRBV12-4|-|13
TGTGCCAGCAGACCTATGAACCACGGGGAGCTGTTTTTT
CASRPMNHGELFF
>TRBD1|TRBJ1-5|TRBV20-1|-|12
TGCAGTACTGGACAGGAGGGTCAGCCCCAGCATTTT
CSTGQEGQPQHF
>-|TRBJ2-3|TRBV9|-|16
TGTGCCAGCAGCCCCCAGGGGGGGCGGGTCCCAGATACGCAGTATTTT
CASSPQGGRVPDTQYF
>TRBD1|TRBJ1-5|TRBV10-2|few|16
TGCGCCAGCAGTGGGAGACAGGGGGTCCCCAATCAGCCCCAGCATTTT
CASSGRQGVPNQPQHF